The 20 T cell receptor beta chains given below trace back to one sample, sequenced in a study of blood T cell repertoires in COVID-19. TCRdb's table, derived via immunoSEQ multiplex PCR, lists solely in-frame clones and lacks some. The repertoire has about 69,000 clones, roughly 80% of them found once; the top ten carry around 10%. Sequences were obtained from peripheral blood. The receptors originated from a woman of 80 years or more with acute or convalescent COVID-19.

The chain carries TRBV2 and TRBJ1-6; 8 bases are a match to TRBD1. The trim removed 5 bases at V and 7 bases at J, leaving 4 bases unmatched. Per germline, CDR1 SNHLY and CDR2 FYNNEI. CDR3 length equals 14 residues. CDR3 coding DNA: TGTGCCAGCAGTCCCGGGACAGGAAATTCACCCCTCCACTTT. It specifies CASSPGTGNSPLHF.

V gene TRBV10-3 combines with J gene TRBJ2-7; perhaps TRBD1 as D (6 bases). Trimming removed 6 bases from V and 3 bases from J, with 15 bases in between. CDR1 and CDR2 from the germline V gene are ENHRY and SYGVKD. This CDR3 has 14 amino acids. CDR3 bases: TGTGCCATCAGCGAGGACAGTAAAATCTACGAGCAGTACTTC. Translated, it gives CAISEDSKIYEQYF.

V usage is TRBV25-1 and J usage is TRBJ1-2, with unresolved D. V dropped 2 bases and J dropped 6 bases, with 7 bases sitting between them. The CDR3 covers 12 residues. Germline CDR1 reads MGHDK; CDR2 reads SYGVNS. The CDR3 bases are TGTGCCAGCAGTGAAGGGAGGAATGGCTACACCTTC. This translates into CASSEGRNGYTF.

The rearrangement uses TRBV18 and TRBJ1-2, with D maybe TRBD1 (6 bases). Germline assignment: CDR1 KGHSH and CDR2 LQKENI. The CDR3 totals 15 residues. The V end lost 0 bases, the J end lost 2 bases, and 10 bases lay between the germline ends. CDR3 sequence: CASSPPVTGNYGYTF. CDR3 coding DNA: TGTGCCAGCTCACCACCGGTAACAGGGAACTATGGCTACACCTTC.

The chain combines TRBV6-5 with TRBJ2-5; D possibly corresponds to TRBD1 (5 bases). V lost 2 bases and J lost 1, with 14 bases in between. Per germline, CDR1 MNHEY and CDR2 SVGAGI. This CDR3 region has 16 residues. Here the CDR3 reads CASSYEATVSQETQYF. CDR3 coding DNA: TGTGCCAGCAGTTACGAGGCGACAGTCTCCCAAGAGACCCAGTACTTC.

The chain has TRBV6-5 and TRBJ1-5, with 7 bases fitting TRBD1. V lost 5 bases and J lost 4; bases outside the gene matches: 5. This CDR3 region has 14 residues. CDR1 is MNHEY, CDR2 SVGAGI, per germline. The CDR3 sequence: CASSRTGSNQPQHF. Here the CDR3 DNA reads TGTGCCAGCAGTCGGACAGGATCTAATCAGCCCCAGCATTTT.

This clone appeared a few times. The rearrangement uses TRBV12-5 and TRBJ1-6; 7 nucleotides line up with TRBD1. CDR1 and CDR2 from the germline V gene are LGHNT and FRNRAP. The CDR3 is 17 amino acids. After removal of 0 bases from V and 8 bases from J, the junction contained 10 bases not matched to a gene. CDR3 residues: CASGLVWDSSGDSPLHF. Written as DNA, the CDR3 is TGTGCTAGTGGTTTGGTATGGGACAGCTCCGGGGATTCACCCCTCCACTTT. Drawing the rest from reference TRBV12-5 and TRBJ1-6, the complete variable domain is DARVTQTPRHKVTEMGQEVTMRCQPILGHNTVFWYRQTMMQGLELLAYFRNRAPLDDSGMPKDRFSAEMPDATLATLKIQPSEPRDSAVYFCASGLVWDSSGDSPLHFGNGTRLTVT.

This clone occurred a few times. The chain employs TRBV3-1 (or the pseudogene TRBV3-2) and TRBJ1-6, with a tentative D call TRBD1 (5 bases). Germline V gene lookup returns CDR1 LGHDT and CDR2 YNNKEL (reference sequence). The ends were cut back, 3 bases at V and 4 bases at J, with 10 bases in the middle. The CDR3 sequence is 15 residues long. CDR3 in DNA: TGTGCCAGCAGCCATCAACAGGCTTATAATTCACCCCTCCACTTT. This codes for CASSHQQAYNSPLHF.

This chain connects TRBV6-6 to TRBJ2-7, with D maybe TRBD1 (5 bases). The CDR3 is made up of 15 amino acids. V lost 0 bases and J lost 3, with 12 bases in between. Looked up from germline, CDR1 is MNHNY and CDR2 is SVGAGI (reference sequence). CDR3 sequence reads: CASSYSMGPNYEQYF. In DNA, the CDR3 is TGTGCCAGCAGTTACTCTATGGGGCCCAACTACGAGCAGTACTTC.

This chain links TRBV7-9 with TRBJ1-1; TRBD1 matches at 7 bases. There are 14 residues in the CDR3. V trimming: 3 bases; J trimming: 0 bases; junction bases outside the gene matches: 1. Germline V gene data show CDR1 as SEHNR and CDR2 as FQNEAQ (reference sequence). In DNA, the CDR3 is TGTGCCAGCAGCTTGGGACAGCTGAACACTGAAGCTTTCTTT. It specifies CASSLGQLNTEAFF.

The chain employs TRBV2 and TRBJ2-1, with D perhaps TRBD2 (6 bases). In germline, CDR1 is SNHLY, CDR2 FYNNEI. The CDR3 contains 14 residues. Trimming took off 2 bases at V and 3 bases at J, with 8 bases between the two ends. The CDR3 sequence is CASSERRGYNEQFF. The CDR3 region has the DNA TGTGCCAGCAGTGAACGGCGGGGCTACAATGAGCAGTTCTTC.

The rearrangement joins TRBV18 to TRBJ2-2; TRBD1 matches 7 bases. Germline V gene sequence: CDR1 KGHSH, CDR2 LQKENI. The CDR3 consists of 14 residues. Trimming removed 3 bases from V and 5 bases from J; junction bases left unmatched: 3. CDR3 in DNA: TGTGCCAGCTCACCTACGACAGGGACCGGGGAGCTGTTTTTT. Protein: CASSPTTGTGELFF.

This clone was recorded only once. The V and J genes are TRBV19 and TRBJ1-5; no firm D call. Trimming removed 7 bases at V and 4 bases at J, with 8 bases between. This CDR3 spans 12 amino acids. Germline CDR1 reads LNHDA; CDR2 reads SQIVND (reference sequence). The CDR3 is CASMAGNQPQHF. In DNA form, the CDR3 reads TGTGCCAGTATGGCGGGTAATCAGCCCCAGCATTTT. Variable domain in full (rest from reference TRBV19 and TRBJ1-5): DGGITQSPKYLFRKEGQNVTLSCEQNLNHDAMYWYRQDPGQGLRLIYYSQIVNDFQKGDIAEGYSVSREKKESFPLTVTSAQKNPTAFYLCASMAGNQPQHFGDGTRLSIL.

The chain recombines TRBV30 with TRBJ1-5; the D gene is possibly TRBD1 (6 bases). V was clipped by 2 bases and J by 5 bases, with 7 bases between them. Germline CDR1 reads GTSNPN; CDR2 reads SVGIG (reference sequence). The CDR3 loop spans 12 amino acids. For the CDR3, the DNA is TGTGCCTGGAGTACAGGGTATCAGCCCCAGCATTTT. Protein product: CAWSTGYQPQHF.

J is TRBJ2-6 and V is TRBV6-1, with D uncertain. Trimming took 4 bases from V and 3 from J, leaving 16 bases between them. The CDR3 sequence is 17 residues long. The germline gives CDR1 MNHNS, CDR2 SASEGT. The CDR3, as DNA: TGTGCCAGCAGTGCGAGTCATGGGCTCGGTGGGGCCAACGTCCTGACTTTC. It is translated as CASSASHGLGGANVLTF.

This sequence joins TRBV4-2 and TRBJ1-1; possibly TRBD1 for D (5 bases). Germline assignment: CDR1 LGHNA and CDR2 YNFKEQ. The germline V and J ends were trimmed by 1 base and 3 bases, with 12 bases remaining between them. The CDR3 is made up of 15 amino acids. This CDR3 is CASSQVKGRDTEAFF. In nucleotides, the CDR3 is TGTGCCAGCAGCCAAGTCAAGGGGCGTGACACTGAAGCTTTCTTT.

With regard to this clone: This CDR3 is also generated by other DNA sequences in the sample. The V and J genes are TRBV2 and TRBJ2-5; 7 bases are shared with TRBD1. The V and J ends lost 5 bases and 5 bases, in that order; junction bases with no gene match: 5. There are 13 residues in the CDR3. CDR1 SNHLY and CDR2 FYNNEI come from the germline V gene. The CDR3 spells CASSRGLGETQYF. The CDR3 coding sequence is TGTGCCAGCAGTAGGGGGCTCGGGGAGACCCAGTACTTC.

The chain employs TRBV29-1 and TRBJ1-1; 7 nucleotides agree with TRBD1. The J segment lost 0 bases and the V segment lost 3 bases, leaving 7 bases of the junction unmatched. Germline assignment: CDR1 SQVTM and CDR2 ANQGSEA. This CDR3 is 15 amino acids long. CDR3 sequence reads: CSVDGDRGMNTEAFF. The CDR3 bases are TGCAGCGTTGATGGGGACAGAGGCATGAACACTGAAGCTTTCTTT.

The chain couples TRBV4-2 to TRBJ2-2, with D tentatively TRBD2 (5 bases). CDR1 LGHNA and CDR2 YNFKEQ come from the germline V gene. The V end was cut by 2 bases, the J end by 0 bases, with 10 bases between. This CDR3 has 16 amino acids. The CDR3 here is CASSQNPGTNTGELFF. DNA of the CDR3: TGTGCCAGCAGCCAAAACCCGGGAACGAACACCGGGGAGCTGTTTTTT.

This chain connects TRBV18 to TRBJ1-3, with 8 bases that match TRBD1. Germline values: CDR1 KGHSH, CDR2 LQKENI. The CDR3 has 15 residues. The V gene end was trimmed by 3 bases and the J gene end by 4 bases; junction bases not matched to a gene: 5. CDR3 coding DNA: TGTGCCAGCTCACCGCAGGGGGCGCGGGGAAACACCATATATTTT. This sequence encodes CASSPQGARGNTIYF. Drawing the rest from reference TRBV18 and TRBJ1-3, the complete variable domain is NAGVMQNPRHLVRRRGQEARLRCSPMKGHSHVYWYRQLPEEGLKFMVYLQKENIIDESGMPKERFSAEFPKEGPSILRIQQVVRGDSAAYFCASSPQGARGNTIYFGEGSWLTVV.